This T cell receptor beta chain was documented in a study of blood T cell repertoires in COVID-19. Study at large: Nucleic acid was either cDNA or gDNA, and it came from T cells, B-cell-depleted T cells, or PBMCs.

Method: immunoSEQ multiplex PCR; TCRdb's copy keeps in-frame clones and lacks some. Here the sample spans almost 400,000 clones, approximately 87% being singletons. Germline V lookup: CDR1 DFQATT, CDR2 SNEGSKA (reference sequence). The CDR3 is 15 residues long. With V trimmed by 3 bases and J by 8 bases, 12 bases remained unmatched. This clonotype was sampled from a woman in her sixties or seventies with COVID-19, enrolled during active disease. The V call is TRBV20-1, the J call TRBJ1-4, with TRBD1 matching over 7 bases. Sequenced material: peripheral blood. CDR3 residues: CSASSGRGQGEKLFF. CDR3 bases: TGCAGTGCTAGTTCCGGGAGGGGGCAAGGAGAAAAACTGTTTTTT.